These 4 T cell receptor beta chains were sequenced from one sample in a study of preoperative IRX-2 immunotherapy in early breast cancer. Treatment specified: preoperative locoregional IRX-2 cytokine immunotherapy. Measured with immunoSEQ multiplex PCR; TCRdb has only the in-frame clones, and not every one. Of some 30,000 clones detected, 89% appear once; the ten largest clones hold 1.5% to 2%. Here the sequenced sample was tumor tissue, taken after IRX-2 immunotherapy. All receptors come from a human donor with breast cancer.

The CDR3: CASSFTRANPGHEQFF. CDR3 bases: TGCGCCAGCAGTTTCACTCGGGCCAACCCAGGCCATGAGCAGTTCTTC. V and J are TRBV5-1 and TRBJ2-1; D ambiguous. V was trimmed by 5 bases and J by 8 bases, leaving 23 bases between them. The CDR3 runs to 16 residues. Germline values: CDR1 SGHRS, CDR2 YFSETQ. Complete variable domain (other parts from reference TRBV5-1 and TRBJ2-1): KAGVTQTPRYLIKTRGQQVTLSCSPISGHRSVSWYQQTPGQGLQFLFEYFSETQRNKGNFPGRFSGRQFSNSRSEMNVSTLELGDSALYLCASSFTRANPGHEQFFGPGTRLTVL.

The gene calls are TRBV5-1 and TRBJ2-5; D is perhaps TRBD1 (6 bases). The CDR3 is 16 amino acids. The germline V gene has CDR1 SGHRS and CDR2 YFSETQ. V lost 4 bases, J lost 6 bases, and 22 bases lay in between. The DNA of the CDR3 is TGCGCCAGCAGCCTCTTCGGGACACAAGGGAAGAAGACCCAGTACTTC. As protein: CASSLFGTQGKKTQYF.

Only one count was recorded for this clone. The chain uses TRBV6-7 and TRBJ2-1; D gene uncertain. TRBV6-7 is annotated as an ORF whose role is uncertain. Trimming stripped 6 bases from V and 9 bases from J, with 9 bases between. The CDR3 is made up of 11 amino acids. CDR3 in amino acids: CASSGTGEQFF. The CDR3 coding sequence is TGTGCCAGCAGCGGTACGGGTGAGCAGTTCTTC.

This sequence joins TRBV7-1 and TRBJ2-7, with 14 bases that match TRBD2. TRBV7-1 is assigned to the ORF class and has an uncertain function. V lost 8 bases to trimming and J lost 3 bases; unmatched junction nucleotides: 9. The CDR3 has 16 amino acids. In nucleotides, the CDR3 is TGTGCCAGCGGTAGGGGACTAGCGGGAGAACGCTACGAGCAGTACTTC. Its protein is CASGRGLAGERYEQYF.